A selection of T cell receptor beta chains follows, all from one sample in a study of blood T cell repertoires in COVID-19. Produced via immunoSEQ multiplex PCR; TCRdb's table is partial and in-frame only. The sample contains some 110,000 clones, about 85% of which appear only once. The sequenced sample was peripheral blood. The receptors derive from a woman older than 75 with COVID-19, enrolled during active disease. CDR3s include the opening cysteine and the closing phenylalanine or tryptophan. A D gene is named only where the DNA matches it firmly. Only some rows state a clone size, as once, few, many or a class for expanded clones.

TRBJ2-2 NA TRBV28 NA TGTGCCAGCAGGCCCAACGGGGAAGGAAGGGCCGGGGAGCTGTTTTTT CASRPNGEGRAGELFF
TRBJ2-2 NA TRBV28 NA TGTGCCAGCAGTCCCCCCCCCGAGGATATAGTAGGTTTTGACACCGGGGAGCTGTTTTTT CASSPPPEDIVGFDTGELFF
TRBJ2-7 once TRBV11-1 NA TGTGCCAGCAGCTTATATTTAACAGGGAAGGAGGACGAGCAGTACTTC CASSLYLTGKEDEQYF
TRBJ2-1 NA TRBV19 TRBD2 TGTGCCACCGACGGGACTAGCGGGAGGGCCGACTACAATGAGCAGTTCTTC CATDGTSGRADYNEQFF
TRBJ2-1 NA TRBV6-6 NA TGTGCCAGCCACCCTCGGCAGGGGATCTGGGAGCAGTTCTTC CASHPRQGIWEQFF
TRBJ2-3 NA TRBV5-1 TRBD1 TGCGCCAGCAGCTTGGTGGGACAGGGGGGAGATACGCAGTATTTT CASSLVGQGGDTQYF
TRBJ2-4 NA TRBV7-9 TRBD2 TGTGCCAGCAGCTTAACTGGTAGCGGGCAAAACTACATTCAGTACTTC CASSLTGSGQNYIQYF
TRBJ2-7 NA TRBV4-3 NA TGCGCCAGCAGCCAAGAGGACACTTACGAGCAGTACTTC CASSQEDTYEQYF
TRBJ1-2 NA TRBV19 NA TGTGCCAGTAGTTCGGCCGACATCTATGGCTACACCTTC CASSSADIYGYTF
TRBJ2-3 NA TRBV5-1 TRBD2 TGCGCCAGCAGCTTGTTGTCGATTGTAATGTCCAGTAGCGGGATGTGGACAGATACGCAGTATTTT CASSLLSIVMSSSGMWTDTQYF
TRBJ2-7 NA TRBV21-1 NA TGTGCCAGCAGCACCCGACTAGCGGGGGTCTCCCCCGAGCAGTACTTC CASSTRLAGVSPEQYF
TRBJ1-2 NA TRBV6-5 TRBD1 TGTGCCAGCAGCGTTGACAGGGCGGCTGGCTACACCTTC CASSVDRAAGYTF
TRBJ2-5 few TRBV5-1 TRBD1 TGCGCCAGCAGCTTCCCCGGGACAGGGGCCGAGACCCAGTACTTC CASSFPGTGAETQYF
TRBJ2-2 NA TRBV6-2/TRBV6-3 NA TGTGCCAGCAGTTACCCGCCCGGCAGGGGGAACACCGGGGAGCTGTTTTTT CASSYPPGRGNTGELFF
TRBJ2-7 NA TRBV2 TRBD1 TGTGCCAGCAGCAACCCCCCCGACAGGGGAAAAAGTGGGCAGTACTTC CASSNPPDRGKSGQYF
TRBJ2-3 NA TRBV9 NA TGTGCCAGCCACCGCGGGGTAGGGGGCACAGATACGCAGTATTTT CASHRGVGGTDTQYF
TRBJ1-5 NA TRBV15 NA TGTGCCACCAGCAAACAGGGCGATTATCAGCCCCAGCATTTT CATSKQGDYQPQHF
TRBJ2-6 once TRBV28 TRBD1 TGTGCCAGCAGTCTCACGGGACAGGGAATAACTGGGGCCAACGTCCTGACTTTC CASSLTGQGITGANVLTF
TRBJ2-1 NA TRBV2 TRBD1 TGTGCCAGCTTAACAGGGGTGACCTACAATGAGCAGTTCTTC CASLTGVTYNEQFF
TRBJ1-5 NA TRBV27 TRBD1 TGTGCCAGCAGTCCCATAGGACAGGGCGGCAATCAGCCCCAGCATTTT CASSPIGQGGNQPQHF
TRBJ2-5 NA TRBV4-1 TRBD2 TGCGCCAGCAGCCAAGATGGCGGGAGTGGGGAGACCCAGTACTTC CASSQDGGSGETQYF
TRBJ2-3 NA TRBV11-3 TRBD2 TGTGCCAGCAGCTTAGGAAGCGGGAGTGGAACAGATACGCAGTATTTT CASSLGSGSGTDTQYF
TRBJ2-5 NA TRBV6-6 TRBD2 TGTGCCAGCAGTTCCTTCGGGACTATACCTATGGAGACCCAGTACTTC CASSSFGTIPMETQYF
TRBJ2-5 once TRBV5-1 NA TGCGCCAGCAGCAAAACCCCAGGGTCTGAGGAGACCCAGTACTTC CASSKTPGSEETQYF
TRBJ2-7 NA TRBV6-7 TRBD1 TGTGCCAGCAGTTACCCGACAGGGGACTCCTACGAGCAGTACTTC CASSYPTGDSYEQYF
TRBJ1-6 NA TRBV5-8 NA TGTGCCAGCAGCTCCCTCCGGCAGGTCGTCAATTCACCCCTCCACTTT CASSSLRQVVNSPLHF
TRBJ2-3 NA TRBV27 TRBD1 TGTGCCAGCAGTGGACAGGGGGGTACGCAGTATTTT CASSGQGGTQYF
TRBJ2-3 NA TRBV9 NA TGTGCCAGCGGGAGGGGGGACACCACAGATACGCAGTATTTT CASGRGDTTDTQYF
TRBJ1-1 NA TRBV20-1 NA TGCAGTGCTAGTGAAAGGGGCCCCGAAGCTTTCTTT CSASERGPEAFF
TRBJ2-7 NA TRBV28 TRBD2 TGTGCCATCCAGGAGCGGGAGCGGAGAAACGAGCAGTACTTC CAIQERERRNEQYF
TRBJ1-6 NA TRBV4-2 TRBD1 TGTGCCAGCAGCCAAGATGAAAGGACAGGGGATAATTCACCCCTCCACTTT CASSQDERTGDNSPLHF
TRBJ2-3 NA TRBV29-1 NA TGCAGCGCTCTTGGAGGGCTAGGGTCCACAGATACGCAGTATTTT CSALGGLGSTDTQYF
TRBJ2-7 NA TRBV7-8 NA TGTGCCAGCAGCTTCCGGGACTCAATTAAGATGCAGTACTTC CASSFRDSIKMQYF
TRBJ2-2 few TRBV6-5 NA TGTGCCAGCAGGGCCGGAGTCACCGGGGAGCTGTTTTTT CASRAGVTGELFF
TRBJ1-1 NA TRBV7-2 NA TGTGCCAGCAGCTCGGGCCCGGGAAACGCTGAAGCTTTCTTT CASSSGPGNAEAFF
TRBJ2-1 few TRBV7-9 TRBD2 TGTGCCAGCAGCCATCCCACTAGCGGCATATCCTACAATGAGCAGTTCTTC CASSHPTSGISYNEQFF
TRBJ1-2 NA TRBV6-2/TRBV6-3 NA TGTGCCAGCAGCCAATACAAAGATGGCTACACCTTC CASSQYKDGYTF
TRBJ2-3 NA TRBV4-1 TRBD2 TGCGCCAGCAGCCAAGATCGTGGGACTAGCGATCAGTATTTT CASSQDRGTSDQYF
TRBJ2-1 NA TRBV7-9 TRBD2 TGTGCCAGCAGCGTTCCTCCTAGCGGGAGATATGAGCAGTTCTTC CASSVPPSGRYEQFF
TRBJ2-7 once TRBV7-6 TRBD1 TGTGCCAGCAGCCGCGGACAGGGCTACGAGCAGTACTTC CASSRGQGYEQYF
TRBJ2-7 NA TRBV7-2 NA TGTGCCAGCAGCCCCGCCCCAGGCCCCTACGAGCAGTACTTC CASSPAPGPYEQYF